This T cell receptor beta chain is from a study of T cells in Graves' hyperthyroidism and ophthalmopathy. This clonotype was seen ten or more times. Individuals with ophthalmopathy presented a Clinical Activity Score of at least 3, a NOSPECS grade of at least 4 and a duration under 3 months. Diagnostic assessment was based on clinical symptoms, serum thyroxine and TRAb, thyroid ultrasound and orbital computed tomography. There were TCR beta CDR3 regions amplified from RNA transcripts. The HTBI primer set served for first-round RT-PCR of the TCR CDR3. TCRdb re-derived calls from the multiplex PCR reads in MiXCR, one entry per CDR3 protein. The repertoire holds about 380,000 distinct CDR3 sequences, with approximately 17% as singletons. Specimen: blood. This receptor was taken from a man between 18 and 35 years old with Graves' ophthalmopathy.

The CDR3 loop reads CASSSDRGGGGTEAFF. In nucleotides, the CDR3 is TGTGCCAGCAGCTCGGACAGGGGCGGGGGTGGGACTGAAGCTTTCTTT. This chain joins TRBV7-3 and TRBJ1-1; 9 bases align to TRBD1. The CDR3 length is 16 residues. Germline CDR1 SGHTA, CDR2 FQGTGA. V shed 4 bases, J shed 5 bases, and the junction held 11 bases outside the gene matches.